This entry lists 9 T cell receptor beta chains sequenced from one sample in a study of T cell responses to AZD1222 COVID-19 vaccine. TCRdb's copy holds only in-frame clones and misses some; the assay was immunoSEQ multiplex PCR. The data show about 150,000 clones, around nine tenths seen once. The sample here was peripheral blood, taken on day 0 of AZD1222 vaccination. These receptor sequences come from an adult in good health.

This chain links TRBV11-2 with TRBJ2-7, with TRBD2 identical over 10 bases. CDR3 length: 15 residues. Germline values: CDR1 SGHAT, CDR2 FQNNGV. Trimming took 3 bases from V and 4 from J; bases not matched to a gene: 6. CDR3 coding DNA: TGTGCCAGCAGCTTCTCTAGCGGGAGTACTTACGAGCAGTACTTC. It codes for CASSFSSGSTYEQYF. Looking up the rest from reference TRBV11-2 and TRBJ2-7 gives the full variable domain: EAGVAQSPRYKIIEKRQSVAFWCNPISGHATLYWYQQILGQGPKLLIQFQNNGVVDDSQLPKDRFSAERLKGVDSTLKIQPAKLEDSAVYLCASSFSSGSTYEQYFGPGTRLTVT.

The chain employs TRBV11-2 and TRBJ2-5; 11 bases line up with TRBD2. This CDR3 contains 14 residues. Per the germline V gene, CDR1 is SGHAT and CDR2 is FQNNGV. Losses at the gene ends were 10 bases for V and 4 bases for J; bases not matched to a gene: 8. The CDR3 nucleotides read TGTGCCATCGACGATACTAGCGGGAGAGAGACCCAGTACTTC. It encodes CAIDDTSGRETQYF.

DNA of the CDR3: TGTGCCAGTAGTATCCGGGCGTTCAATGAGCAGTTCTTC. Its protein product is CASSIRAFNEQFF. The J gene is TRBJ2-1, the V gene TRBV19; no firm D call. The CDR3 consists of 13 residues. V gave up 3 bases and J gave up 6 bases, with 9 bases separating them. The germline CDR1 and CDR2 sequences are LNHDA and SQIVND (reference sequence).

This chain links TRBV30 with TRBJ1-4; possibly TRBD1 for D (6 bases). The CDR3 contains 13 residues. Germline CDR1 and CDR2: GTSNPN and SVGIG (reference sequence). Trimming shortened V by 4 bases and J by 7 bases, and 13 bases separated the two germline ends. As DNA, the CDR3 is TGTGCCTGGATAGGGGGAGGAGGTGAAAAACTGTTTTTT. It encodes CAWIGGGGEKLFF.

Only one count was recorded for this clone. The chain employs TRBV5-1 and TRBJ2-2; 9 nucleotides match TRBD2. Unmatched junction bases numbered 0, after V lost 2 bases and J lost 1 base. Germline CDR1 is SGHRS and CDR2 is YFSETQ. The CDR3 consists of 15 residues. CDR3 in amino acids: CASSLAGGNTGELFF. CDR3 DNA sequence: TGCGCCAGCAGCTTAGCGGGGGGGAACACCGGGGAGCTGTTTTTT.

This clone was seen a single time. J is TRBJ2-4 and V is TRBV3-1 (or the pseudogene TRBV3-2); D possibly matches TRBD1 or TRBD2 (5 bases each). The CDR3 is 15 residues long. Trimming pared 5 bases from V and 8 bases from J, leaving 19 bases between. CDR1 LGHDT and CDR2 YNNKEL come from the germline V gene (reference sequence). CDR3 in amino acids: CASSSPGARAHIQYF. CDR3 DNA: TGTGCCAGCAGCTCTCCCGGGGCCCGGGCTCACATTCAGTACTTC.

This clone was seen once. V usage is TRBV11-2 and J usage is TRBJ2-7; D remains ambiguous. V lost 1 base to trimming and J lost 3 bases, with 7 bases between them. The CDR3 contains 13 residues. Germline V gene lookup returns CDR1 SGHAT and CDR2 FQNNGV. The chain's CDR3 is CASSLGVDYEQYF. The DNA for the CDR3 is TGTGCCAGCAGCTTAGGTGTAGACTACGAGCAGTACTTC.

This chain connects TRBV10-1 to TRBJ1-1; 9 nucleotides align to TRBD1. Per the germline V gene, CDR1 is WNHNN and CDR2 is SYGVQD (reference sequence). The CDR3 consists of 21 residues. Trimming at V came to 7 bases and at J to 0 bases, leaving 24 bases not matched to a gene. CDR3 bases: TGCGCCAGCAATTATTTCGGGGACAGGGCGTATCTGGGATTCATGAACACTGAAGCTTTCTTT. Amino acids: CASNYFGDRAYLGFMNTEAFF.

This chain joins TRBV28 and TRBJ2-7; TRBD2 matches 7 bases. The CDR3 sequence is 17 residues long. Trimming removed 2 bases from V and 3 bases from J; junction bases left unmatched: 13. Per the germline V gene, CDR1 is MDHEN and CDR2 is SYDVKM. CDR3 in amino acids: CASSLRVGGGDYYEQYF. The CDR3 nucleotides read TGTGCCAGCAGTTTAAGGGTCGGAGGTGGGGACTACTACGAGCAGTACTTC.